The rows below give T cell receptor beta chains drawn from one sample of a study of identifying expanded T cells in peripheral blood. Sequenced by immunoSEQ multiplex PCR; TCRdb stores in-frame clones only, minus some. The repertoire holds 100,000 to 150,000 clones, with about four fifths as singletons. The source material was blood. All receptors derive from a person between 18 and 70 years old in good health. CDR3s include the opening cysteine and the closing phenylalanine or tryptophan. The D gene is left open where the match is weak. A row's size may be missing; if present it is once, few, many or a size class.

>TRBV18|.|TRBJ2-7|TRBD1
CASSRGDSGYEQYF
TGTGCCAGCTCTCGAGGGGACAGTGGCTACGAGCAGTACTTC
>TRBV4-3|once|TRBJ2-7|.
CASSQDADIGGRYEQYF
TGCGCCAGCAGCCAAGATGCGGATATCGGGGGGCGGTACGAGCAGTACTTC
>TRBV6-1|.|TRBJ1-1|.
CASTGRFMNTEAFF
TGTGCCAGCACGGGCAGATTCATGAACACTGAAGCTTTCTTT
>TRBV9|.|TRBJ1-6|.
CASSAEGGDSPLHF
TGTGCCAGCAGTGCGGAGGGGGGGGATTCACCCCTCCACTTT
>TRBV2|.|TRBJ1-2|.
CASSANNYGYTF
TGTGCCAGCAGTGCCAACAACTATGGCTACACCTTC
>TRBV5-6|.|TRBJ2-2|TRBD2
CASSRTSGAPGELFF
TGTGCCAGCAGCCGGACTAGCGGGGCCCCCGGGGAGCTGTTTTTT
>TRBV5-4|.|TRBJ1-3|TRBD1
CASSARTGTTGNTIYF
TGTGCCAGCAGCGCCAGGACAGGGACGACAGGAAACACCATATATTTT
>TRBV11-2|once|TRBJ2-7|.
CASSFSTGPYEQYF
TGTGCCAGCAGCTTTAGCACGGGGCCCTACGAGCAGTACTTC
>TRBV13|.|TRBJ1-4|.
CASSLGPRVGEKLFF
TGTGCCAGCAGCTTAGGCCCTCGCGTGGGGGAAAAACTGTTTTTT
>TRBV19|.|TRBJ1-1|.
CASSTGPQGTEAFF
TGTGCCAGTAGCACCGGGCCCCAAGGCACTGAAGCTTTCTTT
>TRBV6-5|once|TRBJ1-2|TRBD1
CASSLDRVYGGYTF
TGTGCCAGCAGTCTAGACAGGGTATACGGTGGCTACACCTTC
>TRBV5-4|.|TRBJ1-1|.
CASSLATTAPVVNTEAFF
TGTGCCAGCAGCTTGGCCACAACAGCCCCAGTTGTGAACACTGAAGCTTTCTTT
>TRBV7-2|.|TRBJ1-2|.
CASSLASGAYGYTF
TGTGCCAGCAGCTTAGCGAGTGGGGCCTATGGCTACACCTTC
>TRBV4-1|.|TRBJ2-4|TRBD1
CASSLGTGGTGIQYF
TGCGCCAGCAGCCTCGGGACAGGGGGGACTGGGATTCAGTACTTC
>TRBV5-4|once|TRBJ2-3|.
CASSEQGYTDTQYF
TGTGCCAGCAGCGAGCAGGGGTACACAGATACGCAGTATTTT
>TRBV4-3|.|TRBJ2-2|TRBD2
CASREGLAGLGELFF
TGCGCCAGCAGGGAGGGACTAGCGGGCCTGGGGGAGCTGTTTTTT
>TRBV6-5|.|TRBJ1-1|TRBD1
CASSYGTGRTEAFF
TGTGCCAGCAGTTACGGGACAGGTCGTACTGAAGCTTTCTTT
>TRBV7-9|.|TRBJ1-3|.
CASSPPGSGNTIYF
TGTGCCAGCAGCCCCCCAGGATCAGGAAACACCATATATTTT
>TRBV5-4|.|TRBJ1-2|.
CASSLLKGTREDYGYTF
TGTGCCAGCAGCCTACTTAAGGGGACACGGGAGGACTATGGCTACACCTTC
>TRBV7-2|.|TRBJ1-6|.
CASSSQRQANSPLHF
TGTGCCAGCAGTTCACAACGACAGGCGAATTCACCCCTCCACTTT
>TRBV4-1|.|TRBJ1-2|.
CASSQAAWQGPGYTF
TGCGCCAGCAGCCAAGCCGCTTGGCAGGGCCCTGGCTACACCTTC
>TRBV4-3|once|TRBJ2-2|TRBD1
CASSLTGVTGELFF
TGCGCCAGCAGCCTGACAGGGGTAACCGGGGAGCTGTTTTTT
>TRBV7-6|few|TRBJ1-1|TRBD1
CASSLQTGFWTEAFF
TGTGCCAGCAGCTTACAGACAGGGTTCTGGACTGAAGCTTTCTTT
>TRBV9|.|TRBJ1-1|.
CASSSNQGLAFF
TGTGCCAGCAGCTCGAACCAGGGGCTGGCTTTCTTT
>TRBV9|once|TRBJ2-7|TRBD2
CASSVASGDYEQYF
TGTGCCAGCAGCGTAGCGAGCGGGGATTACGAGCAGTACTTC
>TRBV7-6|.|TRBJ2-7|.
CASSLELKQGSYEQYF
TGTGCCAGCAGCTTAGAGCTAAAGCAGGGGAGCTACGAGCAGTACTTC
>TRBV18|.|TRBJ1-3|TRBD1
CASSPWDSDSGNTIYF
TGTGCCAGCTCACCATGGGACAGCGACTCTGGAAACACCATATATTTT
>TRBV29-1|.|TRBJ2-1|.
CSVEGEGSYNEQFF
TGCAGCGTTGAGGGCGAAGGGAGCTACAATGAGCAGTTCTTC
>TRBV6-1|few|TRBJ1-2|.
CASTRTAYGGYTF
TGTGCCAGCACCAGGACGGCGTATGGGGGCTACACCTTC
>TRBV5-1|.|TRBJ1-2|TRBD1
CASSAWHGQGPGYTF
TGCGCCAGCAGCGCCTGGCACGGACAGGGTCCAGGCTACACCTTC
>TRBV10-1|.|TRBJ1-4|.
CASSPSLNGKLFF
TGCGCCAGCAGCCCCTCTTTAAATGGAAAACTGTTTTTT
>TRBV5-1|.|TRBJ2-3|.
CASSPSSTDTQYF
TGCGCCAGCAGCCCTTCTAGCACAGATACGCAGTATTTT
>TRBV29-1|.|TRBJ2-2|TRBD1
CSAKTGANTGELFF
TGCAGCGCAAAGACAGGGGCGAACACCGGGGAGCTGTTTTTT
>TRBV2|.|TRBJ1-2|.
CASSGQVYGYTF
TGTGCCAGCTCGGGACAAGTCTATGGCTACACCTTC
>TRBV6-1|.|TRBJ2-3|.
CASSEGWVLGDTQYF
TGTGCCAGCAGTGAGGGTTGGGTGTTAGGAGATACGCAGTATTTT
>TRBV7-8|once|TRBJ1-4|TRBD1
CASSLGQGQKLFF
TGTGCCAGCAGCTTAGGACAGGGCCAAAAACTGTTTTTT
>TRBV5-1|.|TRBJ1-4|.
CASTYYPGHAATNEKLFF
TGCGCCAGTACTTACTATCCAGGACATGCTGCAACTAATGAAAAACTGTTTTTT
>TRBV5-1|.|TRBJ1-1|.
CASSPGGRNTEAFF
TGCGCCAGCAGCCCCGGGGGCCGGAACACTGAAGCTTTCTTT
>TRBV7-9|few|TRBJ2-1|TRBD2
CASSFGLAGGRIDEQFF
TGTGCCAGCAGCTTCGGACTAGCGGGGGGCAGGATCGATGAGCAGTTCTTC
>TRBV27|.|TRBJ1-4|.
CASSLLGSRNEKLFF
TGTGCCAGCAGTTTATTGGGCAGCCGTAATGAAAAACTGTTTTTT
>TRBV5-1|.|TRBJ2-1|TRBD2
CASTRTSGAYNEQFF
TGCGCCAGCACCAGGACTAGCGGGGCCTACAATGAGCAGTTCTTC
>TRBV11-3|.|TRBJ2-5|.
CASSSQETQYF
TGTGCCAGCAGCTCCCAAGAGACCCAGTACTTC
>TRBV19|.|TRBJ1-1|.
CASSMGGSTEAFF
TGTGCCAGTAGTATGGGGGGGAGCACTGAAGCTTTCTTT
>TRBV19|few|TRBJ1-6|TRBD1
CASSFGTGDEWASPLHF
TGTGCCAGTAGTTTCGGGACAGGAGATGAGTGGGCTTCACCCCTCCACTTT
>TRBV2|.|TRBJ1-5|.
CASSEALNQPQHF
TGTGCCAGCAGTGAAGCGCTCAATCAGCCCCAGCATTTT
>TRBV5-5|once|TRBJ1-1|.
CASSLLSGKTEAFF
TGTGCCAGCAGCTTACTCAGTGGGAAGACTGAAGCTTTCTTT
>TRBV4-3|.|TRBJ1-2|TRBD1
CASSQTKRQGYGYTF
TGCGCCAGCAGCCAAACGAAGCGACAGGGGTATGGCTACACCTTC
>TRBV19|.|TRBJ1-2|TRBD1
CASSLFRTGAFYGYTF
TGTGCCAGTAGTCTATTTAGGACAGGGGCGTTTTATGGCTACACCTTC
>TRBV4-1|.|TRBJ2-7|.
CASSQDRAGYEQYF
TGCGCCAGCAGCCAAGATAGAGCTGGCTACGAGCAGTACTTC
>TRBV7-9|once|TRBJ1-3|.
CASSLTGLSSGNTIYF
TGTGCCAGCAGCTTAACAGGGCTTAGCTCTGGAAACACCATATATTTT
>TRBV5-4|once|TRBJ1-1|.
CASSSSTDEAFF
TGTGCCAGCAGCTCTTCGACTGACGAAGCTTTCTTT
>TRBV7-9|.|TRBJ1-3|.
CASTSGGTGNTIYF
TGTGCCAGCACCTCGGGAGGGACTGGAAACACCATATATTTT
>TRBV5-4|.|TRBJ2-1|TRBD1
CASNGQAFNEQFF
TGTGCCAGCAACGGACAGGCGTTCAATGAGCAGTTCTTC
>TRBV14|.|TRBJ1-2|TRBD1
CASSLLPGQGAGYTF
TGTGCCAGCAGCTTACTACCGGGACAGGGGGCTGGCTACACCTTC
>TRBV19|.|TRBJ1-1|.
CASSIDLYRLRTEAFF
TGTGCCAGTAGTATAGATCTATACAGGTTGAGAACTGAAGCTTTCTTT